The present T cell receptor beta chain was sequenced within a study of patients and donors after allogeneic stem cell transplantation. Germline CDR1 and CDR2: KGHSH and LQKENI. V lost 1 base and J lost 5, with 12 bases in between. The CDR3 loop spans 15 amino acids. TCRdb processed the RT-PCR reads anew with MiXCR; each CDR3 protein has one entry. The sample holds roughly 8,000 distinct CDR3 sequences, 9.5% to 13% seen once. The TCR was taken from a human donor who was either an allogeneic HSCT recipient or a stem cell or donor lymphocyte infusion donor (not recorded which). It is not recorded whose cells these are; they may come from a transplant donor. This sequence joins TRBV18 and TRBJ2-1; D perhaps matches TRBD2 (5 bases). Sequences were obtained from blood, either unsorted or a sorted T cell fraction (not recorded which). The CDR3 loop reads CASSPLQAVDNEQFF. The CDR3 DNA is TGTGCCAGCTCACCACTGCAAGCGGTAGACAATGAGCAGTTCTTC.